Listed below are T cell receptor beta chains from one sample, sequenced in a study of blood T cell repertoires in COVID-19. The repertoire was sequenced with immunoSEQ multiplex PCR; TCRdb's copy has only in-frame clones and lacks some. In the table there are some 87,000 clones, about 78% of which are singletons. The sequencing sample was made of peripheral blood. These receptors all stem from a human donor in a cohort sampled during active COVID-19. CDR3s include the opening cysteine and the closing phenylalanine or tryptophan. D genes are given only for firm matches. Clone size is shown for a subset of rows, as once, few, many or a class of expanded clone.

V: TRBV5-1
size: once
J: TRBJ2-1
D: TRBD1
CDR3: CASSLNGDRVGPEQFF
DNA: TGCGCCAGCAGCTTGAACGGAGACAGGGTCGGCCCCGAGCAGTTCTTC

V: TRBV29-1
size: NA
J: TRBJ1-1
D: NA
CDR3: CSVENLLTGATEAFF
DNA: TGCAGCGTTGAAAACTTGCTTACAGGAGCCACTGAAGCTTTCTTT

V: TRBV28
size: NA
J: TRBJ1-3
D: TRBD1
CDR3: CASSWSPATGNVNTIYF
DNA: TGTGCCAGCAGTTGGAGCCCCGCGACAGGGAACGTAAACACCATATATTTT

V: TRBV7-9
size: NA
J: TRBJ1-6
D: NA
CDR3: CASSLVLYNSPLHF
DNA: TGTGCCAGCAGCTTGGTTCTATATAATTCACCCCTCCACTTT

V: TRBV27
size: once
J: TRBJ2-7
D: TRBD2
CDR3: CASSSSGGLYEQYF
DNA: TGTGCCAGCAGCTCGAGCGGGGGGCTCTACGAGCAGTACTTC

V: TRBV11-2
size: NA
J: TRBJ2-7
D: NA
CDR3: CASSLGSGDYEQYF
DNA: TGTGCCAGCAGCTTAGGCTCAGGGGATTACGAGCAGTACTTC

V: TRBV28
size: NA
J: TRBJ1-6
D: NA
CDR3: CASRRARTSPLHF
DNA: TGTGCCAGCAGGCGGGCACGGACTTCACCCCTCCACTTT

V: TRBV6-5
size: NA
J: TRBJ2-3
D: NA
CDR3: CASIEGPDTQYF
DNA: TGTGCCAGCATCGAGGGCCCAGATACGCAGTATTTT

V: TRBV2
size: NA
J: TRBJ2-1
D: NA
CDR3: CASSPPQGHSYNEQFF
DNA: TGTGCCAGCAGCCCTCCCCAGGGGCACTCCTACAATGAGCAGTTCTTC

V: TRBV30
size: NA
J: TRBJ1-3
D: NA
CDR3: CAWNPFPRAGNTIYF
DNA: TGTGCCTGGAACCCGTTTCCCCGAGCTGGAAACACCATATATTTT

V: TRBV5-4
size: NA
J: TRBJ2-3
D: TRBD1
CDR3: CASSLTQGVIDTQYF
DNA: TGTGCCAGCAGCTTGACACAGGGGGTCATCGATACGCAGTATTTT

V: TRBV7-8
size: few
J: TRBJ1-1
D: NA
CDR3: CASSLGEYANTEAFF
DNA: TGTGCCAGCAGCTTAGGAGAGTATGCCAACACTGAAGCTTTCTTT

V: TRBV5-8
size: NA
J: TRBJ2-7
D: TRBD1
CDR3: CASSFWTGGEQYF
DNA: TGTGCCAGCAGCTTTTGGACAGGCGGGGAGCAGTACTTC

V: TRBV9
size: NA
J: TRBJ2-7
D: NA
CDR3: CASSVGQSSYEQYF
DNA: TGTGCCAGCAGCGTAGGACAGAGCTCCTACGAGCAGTACTTC

V: TRBV11-3
size: NA
J: TRBJ2-1
D: TRBD2
CDR3: CASSPGLAGGWAYNEQFF
DNA: TGTGCCAGCAGCCCGGGACTAGCGGGAGGATGGGCCTACAATGAGCAGTTCTTC

V: TRBV14
size: few
J: TRBJ1-1
D: NA
CDR3: CASSQGPSGFRTEAFF
DNA: TGTGCCAGCAGCCAAGGTCCATCAGGGTTTAGGACTGAAGCTTTCTTT

V: TRBV6-2/TRBV6-3
size: NA
J: TRBJ2-3
D: NA
CDR3: CASSSRTGTDTQYF
DNA: TGTGCCAGCAGTTCACGGACTGGCACAGATACGCAGTATTTT

V: TRBV13
size: NA
J: TRBJ1-2
D: TRBD1
CDR3: CASSSLTGNGYTF
DNA: TGTGCCAGCAGCTCGCTGACAGGGAATGGCTACACCTTC

V: TRBV10-3
size: NA
J: TRBJ2-1
D: TRBD2
CDR3: CAISESKASGARYNEQFF
DNA: TGTGCCATCAGTGAGTCGAAGGCTAGCGGGGCCCGCTACAATGAGCAGTTCTTC

V: TRBV11-2
size: once
J: TRBJ2-2
D: NA
CDR3: CASSLGRGGPGTGELFF
DNA: TGTGCCAGCAGCTTAGGTAGGGGAGGTCCTGGAACCGGGGAGCTGTTTTTT

V: TRBV6-4
size: NA
J: TRBJ2-1
D: NA
CDR3: CASSDGQQSNEQFF
DNA: TGTGCCAGCAGTGACGGTCAACAGAGCAATGAGCAGTTCTTC

V: TRBV2
size: NA
J: TRBJ2-3
D: TRBD2
CDR3: CASPSGLSTDTQYF
DNA: TGTGCCAGCCCTAGCGGCCTTAGCACAGATACGCAGTATTTT